This TCR beta chain is drawn from a study of T-cell memory formation after mild COVID-19. This clonotype was seen only a few times. TCRdb re-called the 5' RACE reads with MiXCR, one entry per CDR3 protein. Of around 470,000 distinct CDR3 sequences detected, around 20% appear once; the ten largest clones hold 7.5% to 9.5%. The CDR3 consists of 16 residues. CDR1 is SGHAT and CDR2 is FQNNGV in the germline V gene. V was pared by 4 bases and J by 7 bases, with 10 bases of the junction left unmatched. The rearrangement links TRBV11-2 to TRBJ2-1, with 10 bases that match TRBD2. The sample was PBMCs or a T cell subset sorted from them (not recorded which). The source is an adult woman who had mild COVID-19 (a few samples of this study predate the infection). Cell type and time point are not known. In DNA, the CDR3 is TGTGCCAGCAGCTCGCGAAGCGGGAGGGGATTAAATGAGCAGTTCTTC. Residues: CASSSRSGRGLNEQFF.